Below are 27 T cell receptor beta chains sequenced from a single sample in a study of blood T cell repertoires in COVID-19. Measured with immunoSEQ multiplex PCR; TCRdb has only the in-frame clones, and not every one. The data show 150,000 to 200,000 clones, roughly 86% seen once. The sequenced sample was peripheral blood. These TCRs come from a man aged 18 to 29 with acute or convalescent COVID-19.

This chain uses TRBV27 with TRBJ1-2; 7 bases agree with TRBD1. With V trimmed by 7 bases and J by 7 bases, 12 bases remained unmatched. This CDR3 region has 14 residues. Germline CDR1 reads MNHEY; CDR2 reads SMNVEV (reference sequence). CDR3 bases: TGTGCCAGCACCTCAGGGGGACTGACTGGTGGCTACACCTTC. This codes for CASTSGGLTGGYTF.

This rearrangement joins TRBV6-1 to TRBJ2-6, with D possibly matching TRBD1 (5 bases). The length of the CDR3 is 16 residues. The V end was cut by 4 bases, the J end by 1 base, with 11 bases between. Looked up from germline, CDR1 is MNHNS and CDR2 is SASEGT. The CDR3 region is CASSGGPASGANVLTF. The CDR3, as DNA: TGTGCCAGCAGTGGGGGCCCAGCTTCTGGGGCCAACGTCCTGACTTTC.

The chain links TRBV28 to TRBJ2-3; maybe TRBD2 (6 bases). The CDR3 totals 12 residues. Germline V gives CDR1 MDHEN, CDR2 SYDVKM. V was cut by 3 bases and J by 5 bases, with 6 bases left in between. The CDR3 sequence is CASSFGGDTQYF. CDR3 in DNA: TGTGCCAGCAGTTTCGGGGGAGATACGCAGTATTTT.

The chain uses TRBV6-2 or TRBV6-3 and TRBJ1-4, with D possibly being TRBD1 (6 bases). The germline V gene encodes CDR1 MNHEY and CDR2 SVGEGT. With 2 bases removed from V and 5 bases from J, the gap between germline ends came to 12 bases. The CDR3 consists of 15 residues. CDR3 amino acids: CASSYGQQSNEKLFF. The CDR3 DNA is TGTGCCAGCAGTTACGGACAGCAATCAAATGAAAAACTGTTTTTT.

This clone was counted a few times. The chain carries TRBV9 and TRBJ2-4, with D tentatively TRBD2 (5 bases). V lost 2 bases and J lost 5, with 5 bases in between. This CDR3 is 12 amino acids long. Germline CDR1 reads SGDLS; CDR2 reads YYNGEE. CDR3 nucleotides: TGTGCCAGCAGCGTGGGAGAAAACATTCAGTACTTC. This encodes CASSVGENIQYF.

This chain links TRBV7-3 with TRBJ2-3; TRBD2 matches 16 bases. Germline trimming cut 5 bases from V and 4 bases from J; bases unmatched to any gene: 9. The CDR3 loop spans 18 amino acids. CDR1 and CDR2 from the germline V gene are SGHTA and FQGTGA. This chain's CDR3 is CASSPGLAGGLWADTQYF. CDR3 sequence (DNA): TGTGCCAGCAGCCCGGGACTAGCGGGGGGGCTCTGGGCAGATACGCAGTATTTT.

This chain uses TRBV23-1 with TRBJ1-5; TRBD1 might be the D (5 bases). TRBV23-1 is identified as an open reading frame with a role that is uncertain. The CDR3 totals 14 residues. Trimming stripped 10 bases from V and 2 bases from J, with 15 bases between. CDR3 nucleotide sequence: TGCGCCACCGCGGGGCGGGAGGGCAATCAGCCCCAGCATTTT. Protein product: CATAGREGNQPQHF.

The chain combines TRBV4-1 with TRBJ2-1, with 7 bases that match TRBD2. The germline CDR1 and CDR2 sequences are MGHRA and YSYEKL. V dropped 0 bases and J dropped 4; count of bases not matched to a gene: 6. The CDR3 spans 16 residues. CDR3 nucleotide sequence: TGCGCCAGCAGCCAAGATGGCGGGGGAGCTTACAATGAGCAGTTCTTC. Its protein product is CASSQDGGGAYNEQFF.

CDR3 bases: TGTGCCAGCAGCTTAGGGACAGGCTCCTACGAGCAGTACTTC. This codes for CASSLGTGSYEQYF. This chain joins TRBV11-2 and TRBJ2-7; 7 nucleotides match TRBD1. The CDR3 has 14 residues. Germline assignment: CDR1 SGHAT and CDR2 FQNNGV. The V gene end was trimmed by 1 base and the J gene end by 0 bases; junction bases not matched to a gene: 0.

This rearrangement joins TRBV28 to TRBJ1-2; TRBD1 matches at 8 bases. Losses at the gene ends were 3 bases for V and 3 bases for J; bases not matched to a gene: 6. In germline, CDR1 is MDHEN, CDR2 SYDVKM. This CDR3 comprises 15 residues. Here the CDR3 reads CASSFQDRDHYGYTF. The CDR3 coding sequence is TGTGCCAGCAGTTTTCAGGACAGGGATCACTATGGCTACACCTTC.

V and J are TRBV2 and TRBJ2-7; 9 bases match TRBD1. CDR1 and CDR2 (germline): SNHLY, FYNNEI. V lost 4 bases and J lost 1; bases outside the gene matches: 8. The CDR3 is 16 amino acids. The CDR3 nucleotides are TGTGCCAGCAGTGGCGGACAGGGGCGGGGATCCTACGAGCAGTACGTC. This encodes CASSGGQGRGSYEQYV.

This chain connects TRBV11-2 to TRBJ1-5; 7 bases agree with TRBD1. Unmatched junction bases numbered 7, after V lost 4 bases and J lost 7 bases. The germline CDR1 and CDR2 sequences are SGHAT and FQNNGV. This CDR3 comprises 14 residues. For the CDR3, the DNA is TGTGCCAGCAGCTCTAATACAGGGGTCCAGCCCCAGCATTTT. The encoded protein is CASSSNTGVQPQHF.

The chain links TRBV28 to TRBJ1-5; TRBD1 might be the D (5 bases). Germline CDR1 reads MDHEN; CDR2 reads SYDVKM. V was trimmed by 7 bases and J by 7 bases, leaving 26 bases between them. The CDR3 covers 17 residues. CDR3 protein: CASTLNVRQSRGQPQHF. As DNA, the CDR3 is TGTGCCAGCACATTAAACGTGCGACAGTCGCGGGGACAGCCCCAGCATTTT.

As DNA, the CDR3 is TGCGCCAGCACCGTACAGGGATTGAACACTGAAGCTTTCTTT. It is translated as CASTVQGLNTEAFF. The rearrangement links TRBV5-1 to TRBJ1-1, with TRBD1 as a possible D gene (6 bases). The V gene lost 6 bases and the J gene lost 0 bases, with 12 bases spanning the gap. The CDR3 totals 14 residues. Germline CDR1 and CDR2: SGHRS and YFSETQ.

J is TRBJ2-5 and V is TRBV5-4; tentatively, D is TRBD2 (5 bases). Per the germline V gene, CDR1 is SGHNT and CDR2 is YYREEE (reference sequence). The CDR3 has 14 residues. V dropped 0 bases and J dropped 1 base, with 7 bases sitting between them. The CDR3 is CASSLGTSQETQYF. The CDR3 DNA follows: TGTGCCAGCAGCTTGGGGACTTCCCAAGAGACCCAGTACTTC.

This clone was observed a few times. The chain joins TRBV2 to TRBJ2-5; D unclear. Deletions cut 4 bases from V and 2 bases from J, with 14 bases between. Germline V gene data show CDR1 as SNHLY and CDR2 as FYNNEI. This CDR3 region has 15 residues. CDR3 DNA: TGTGCCAGCAGTGGACTTGCCGCAAAACAAGAGACCCAGTACTTC. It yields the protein CASSGLAAKQETQYF.

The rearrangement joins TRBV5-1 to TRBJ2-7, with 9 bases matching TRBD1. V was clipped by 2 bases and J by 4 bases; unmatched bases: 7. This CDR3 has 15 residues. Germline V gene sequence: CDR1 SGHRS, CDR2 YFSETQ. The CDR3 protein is CASSFGGTGTYEQYF. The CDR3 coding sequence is TGCGCCAGCAGCTTTGGGGGGACAGGGACGTACGAGCAGTACTTC.

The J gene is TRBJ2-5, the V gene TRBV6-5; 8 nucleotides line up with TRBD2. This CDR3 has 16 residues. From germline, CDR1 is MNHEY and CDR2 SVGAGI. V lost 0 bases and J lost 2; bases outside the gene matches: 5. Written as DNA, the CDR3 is TGTGCCAGCAGTTACTCGCCGGGGGGGCAACAAGAGACCCAGTACTTC. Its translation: CASSYSPGGQQETQYF.

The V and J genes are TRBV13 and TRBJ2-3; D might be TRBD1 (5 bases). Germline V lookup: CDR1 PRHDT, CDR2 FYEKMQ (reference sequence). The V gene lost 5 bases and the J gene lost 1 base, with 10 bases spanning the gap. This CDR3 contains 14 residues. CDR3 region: CASSLLGGTDTQYF. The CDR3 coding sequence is TGTGCCAGCAGCCTCCTAGGGGGCACAGATACGCAGTATTTT. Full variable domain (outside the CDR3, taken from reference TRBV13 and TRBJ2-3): AAGVIQSPRHLIKEKRETATLKCYPIPRHDTVYWYQQGPGQDPQFLISFYEKMQSDKGSIPDRFSAQQFSDYHSELNMSSLELGDSALYFCASSLLGGTDTQYFGPGTRLTVL.

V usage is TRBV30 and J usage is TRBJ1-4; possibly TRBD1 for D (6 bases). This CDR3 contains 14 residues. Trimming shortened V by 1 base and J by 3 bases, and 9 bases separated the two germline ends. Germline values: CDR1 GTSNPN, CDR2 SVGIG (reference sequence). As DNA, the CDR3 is TGTGCCTGGAGTGAGGGGGTAGCTAATGAAAAACTGTTTTTT. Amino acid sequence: CAWSEGVANEKLFF.

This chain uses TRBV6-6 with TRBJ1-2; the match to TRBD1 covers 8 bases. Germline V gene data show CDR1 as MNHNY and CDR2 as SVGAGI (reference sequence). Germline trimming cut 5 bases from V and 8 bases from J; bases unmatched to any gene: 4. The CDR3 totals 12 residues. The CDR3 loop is CASSGQGYGYTF. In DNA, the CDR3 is TGTGCCAGCAGTGGACAGGGATACGGCTACACCTTC.

CDR3 DNA sequence: TGTGCCTGGAGTGTACTGGTAGGGAGCGGCTACACCTTC. It is translated as CAWSVLVGSGYTF. The gene calls are TRBV30 and TRBJ1-2, with D unresolved. Germline V CDR1 and CDR2: GTSNPN, SVGIG (reference sequence). The CDR3 is 13 residues long. V was clipped by 0 bases and J by 8 bases, with 13 bases between them. Based on the CDR3 plus reference TRBV30 and TRBJ1-2, the full variable domain is SQTIHQWPATLVQPVGSPLSLECTVEGTSNPNLYWYRQAAGRGLQLLFYSVGIGQISSEVPQNLSASRPQDRQFILSSKKLLLSDSGFYLCAWSVLVGSGYTFGSGTRLTVV.

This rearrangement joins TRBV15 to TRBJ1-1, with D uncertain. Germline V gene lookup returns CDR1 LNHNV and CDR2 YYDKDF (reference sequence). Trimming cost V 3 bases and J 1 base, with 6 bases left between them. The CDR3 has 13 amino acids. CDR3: CATSSHTNTEAFF. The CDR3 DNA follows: TGTGCCACCAGCAGTCACACGAACACTGAAGCTTTCTTT.

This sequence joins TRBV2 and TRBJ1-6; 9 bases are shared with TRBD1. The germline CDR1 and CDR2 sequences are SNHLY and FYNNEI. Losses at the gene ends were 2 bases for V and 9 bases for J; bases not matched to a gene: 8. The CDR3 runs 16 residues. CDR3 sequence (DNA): TGTGCCAGCAGTGAAACACAGGGGGCGTCTAGTTCACCCCTCCACTTT. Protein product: CASSETQGASSSPLHF.

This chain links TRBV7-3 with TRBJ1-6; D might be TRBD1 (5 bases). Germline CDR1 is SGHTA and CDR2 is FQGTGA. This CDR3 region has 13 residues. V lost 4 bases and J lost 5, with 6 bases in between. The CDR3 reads CASSSTDNSPLHF. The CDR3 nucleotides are TGTGCCAGCAGCTCGACAGATAATTCACCCCTCCACTTT.

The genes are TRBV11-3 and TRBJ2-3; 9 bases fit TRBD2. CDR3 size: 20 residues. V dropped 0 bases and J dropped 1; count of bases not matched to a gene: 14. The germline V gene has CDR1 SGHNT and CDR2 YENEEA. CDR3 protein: CASSLERLAGRDFRTDTQYF. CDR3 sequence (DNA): TGTGCCAGCAGCTTAGAACGGCTAGCGGGGCGAGACTTCCGCACAGATACGCAGTATTTT.

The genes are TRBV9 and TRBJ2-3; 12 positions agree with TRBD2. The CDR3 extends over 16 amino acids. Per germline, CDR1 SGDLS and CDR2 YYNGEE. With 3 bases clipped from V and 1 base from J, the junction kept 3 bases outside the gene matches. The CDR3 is CASSARLAGGTDTQYF. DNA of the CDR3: TGTGCCAGCAGCGCCAGACTAGCGGGGGGCACAGATACGCAGTATTTT. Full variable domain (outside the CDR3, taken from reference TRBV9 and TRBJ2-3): DSGVTQTPKHLITATGQRVTLRCSPRSGDLSVYWYQQSLDQGLQFLIQYYNGEERAKGNILERFSAQQFPDLHSELNLSSLELGDSALYFCASSARLAGGTDTQYFGPGTRLTVL.